This T cell receptor (beta chain) comes out of a study of regulatory T cells in long-lasting Graves disease. For TCR beta, libraries came from iRepertoire HTBI primers and Arm-PCR of CDR3 regions. TCRdb reanalysed the multiplex PCR reads using MiXCR and keeps one entry per CDR3 protein. The sample lists approximately 380,000 distinct CDR3 sequences; less than 25% were seen once. In germline, CDR1 is SGHRS, CDR2 YFSETQ. V lost 4 bases, J lost 2 bases, and 18 bases lay in between. This CDR3 has 16 residues. This clonotype appeared a few times. What it recognizes is unknown. Time point given: persistent/refractory GD, antithyroid drugs over 5 years with positive TRAb. The TCR library was prepared using RNA isolated from PBMCs. Study-wide results and caveats: The TCR repertoire of persistent Graves' patients was less diverse than that of newly diagnosed ones.

J is TRBJ2-5 and V is TRBV5-1; a weak D match, TRBD1 (6 bases). The sample consisted of peripheral blood mononuclear cells (PBMCs), taken when the disease was refractory, from a patient treated with antithyroid drugs. This receptor was taken from a female donor with Graves disease. The CDR3 DNA is TGCGCCAGCAGCCCGATGGCGACAGGTGAACAAGAGACCCAGTACTTC. Residues: CASSPMATGEQETQYF.